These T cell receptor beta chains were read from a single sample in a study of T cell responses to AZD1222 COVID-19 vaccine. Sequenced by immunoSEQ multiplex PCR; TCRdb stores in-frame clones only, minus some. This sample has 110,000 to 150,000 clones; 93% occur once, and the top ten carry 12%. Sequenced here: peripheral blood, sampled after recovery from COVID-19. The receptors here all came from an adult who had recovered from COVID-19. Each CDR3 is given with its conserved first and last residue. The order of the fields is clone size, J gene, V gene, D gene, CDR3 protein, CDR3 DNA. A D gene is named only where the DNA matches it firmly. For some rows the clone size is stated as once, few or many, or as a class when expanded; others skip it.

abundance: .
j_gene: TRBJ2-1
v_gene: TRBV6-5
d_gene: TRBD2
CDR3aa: CASSYLREGRGEQFF
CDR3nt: TGTGCCAGCAGTTACTTGCGGGAGGGCCGGGGTGAGCAGTTCTTC

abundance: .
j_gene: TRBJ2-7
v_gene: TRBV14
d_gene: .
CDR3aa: CASSQEGYEQYF
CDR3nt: TGTGCCAGCAGCCAAGAAGGCTACGAGCAGTACTTC

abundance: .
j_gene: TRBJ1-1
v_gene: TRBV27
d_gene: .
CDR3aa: CASSLRRPMNTEAFF
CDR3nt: TGTGCCAGCAGTTTACGACGGCCTATGAACACTGAAGCTTTCTTT

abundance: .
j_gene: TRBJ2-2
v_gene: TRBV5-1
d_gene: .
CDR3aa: CASSPSVTGTGELFF
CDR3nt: TGCGCCAGCAGCCCCTCCGTCACGGGCACCGGGGAGCTGTTTTTT

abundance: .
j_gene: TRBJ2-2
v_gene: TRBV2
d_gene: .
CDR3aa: CASRGGKVAGELFF
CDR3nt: TGTGCCAGCAGGGGCGGGAAGGTAGCCGGGGAGCTGTTTTTT

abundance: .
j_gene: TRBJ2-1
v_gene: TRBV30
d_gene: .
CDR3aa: CAWAPREHNEQFF
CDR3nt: TGTGCCTGGGCGCCCCGGGAACACAATGAGCAGTTCTTC

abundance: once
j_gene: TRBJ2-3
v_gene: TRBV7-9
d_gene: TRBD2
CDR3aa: CASSISLAEHTDTQYF
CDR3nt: TGTGCCAGCAGCATATCCCTAGCGGAACACACAGATACGCAGTATTTT

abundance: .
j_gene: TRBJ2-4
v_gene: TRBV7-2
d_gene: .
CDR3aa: CASSLQGSAKNIQYF
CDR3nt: TGTGCCAGCAGCTTACAGGGGTCGGCCAAAAACATTCAGTACTTC

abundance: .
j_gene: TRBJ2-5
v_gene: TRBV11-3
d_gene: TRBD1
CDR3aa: CASSLARGETQYF
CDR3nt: TGTGCCAGCAGCTTAGCCAGGGGGGAGACCCAGTACTTC

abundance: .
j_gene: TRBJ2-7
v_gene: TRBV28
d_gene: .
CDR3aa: CASSLGGATPYEQYF
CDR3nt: TGTGCCAGCAGTTTGGGTGGAGCTACCCCCTACGAGCAGTACTTC

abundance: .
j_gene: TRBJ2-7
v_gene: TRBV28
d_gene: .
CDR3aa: CASSLFLGRTPSYEQYF
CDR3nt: TGTGCCAGCAGTTTATTCCTAGGCCGGACCCCTTCCTACGAGCAGTACTTC

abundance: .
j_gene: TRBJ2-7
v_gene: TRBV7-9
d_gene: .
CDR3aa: CASSSLGFPEYEQYF
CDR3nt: TGTGCCAGCAGCTCCCTAGGGTTCCCGGAATACGAGCAGTACTTC

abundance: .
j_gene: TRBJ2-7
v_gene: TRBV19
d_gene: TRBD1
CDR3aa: CASSSTPGTGLYEQYF
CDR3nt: TGTGCCAGTAGCTCTACCCCCGGGACAGGACTCTACGAGCAGTACTTC

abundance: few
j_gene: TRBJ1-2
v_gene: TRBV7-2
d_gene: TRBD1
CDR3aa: CASSLGTGGIGYTF
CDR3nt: TGTGCCAGCAGCTTAGGGACAGGGGGCATTGGCTACACCTTC

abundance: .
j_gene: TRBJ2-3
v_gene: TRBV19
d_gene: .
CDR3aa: CASSIQGGLTDTQYF
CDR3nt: TGTGCCAGTAGTATACAGGGGGGGTTGACAGATACGCAGTATTTT

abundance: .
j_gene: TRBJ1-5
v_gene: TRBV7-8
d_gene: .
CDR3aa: CASSLVRERGQPQHF
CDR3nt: TGTGCCAGCAGCTTAGTCAGGGAACGAGGACAGCCCCAGCATTTT

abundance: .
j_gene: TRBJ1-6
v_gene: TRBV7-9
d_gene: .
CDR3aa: CASSYPAGAGISPLHF
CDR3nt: TGTGCCAGCAGCTACCCCGCGGGGGCAGGGATCTCACCCCTCCACTTT

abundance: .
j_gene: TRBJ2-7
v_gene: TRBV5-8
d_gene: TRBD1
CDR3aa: CASSRQGDRANEQYF
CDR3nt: TGTGCCAGCAGCCGACAGGGGGACAGGGCCAACGAGCAGTACTTC

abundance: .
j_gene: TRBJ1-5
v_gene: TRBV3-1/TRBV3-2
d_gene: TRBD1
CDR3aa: CASSRQGAQPQHF
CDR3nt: TGTGCCAGCAGCCGACAGGGAGCCCAGCCCCAGCATTTT

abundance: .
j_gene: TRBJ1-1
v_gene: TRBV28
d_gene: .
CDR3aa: CASSLGGPLGAEAFF
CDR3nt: TGTGCCAGCAGTTTAGGGGGGCCACTAGGAGCTGAAGCTTTCTTT

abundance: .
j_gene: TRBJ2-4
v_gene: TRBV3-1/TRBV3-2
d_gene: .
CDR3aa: CASSQATGAKNIQYF
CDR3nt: TGTGCCAGCAGCCAAGCGACAGGTGCCAAAAACATTCAGTACTTC

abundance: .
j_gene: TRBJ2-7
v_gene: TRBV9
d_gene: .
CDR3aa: CASSVGAGTYEQYF
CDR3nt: TGTGCCAGCAGCGTAGGCGCGGGCACCTACGAGCAGTACTTC

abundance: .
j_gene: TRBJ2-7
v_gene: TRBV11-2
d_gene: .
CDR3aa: CASSLDLAGAGEQYF
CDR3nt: TGTGCCAGCAGCTTAGATCTTGCGGGGGCAGGCGAGCAGTACTTC